Below, 3 T cell receptor beta chains from the same sample are listed, as sequenced in a study of cytomegalovirus exposure and HLA in healthy donors (TCRdb year 2017). The library was built by means of the immunoSEQ multiplex PCR assay. For the multiplex PCR, a mixture combining 60 forward primers for TCR Vbeta segments and 13 reverse primers for TCR Jbeta segments was used. The immuneACCESS repertoire file appears here via TCRdb, limited to in-frame rearrangements. These files lack a portion of the clones; in checked studies, under half of the deficit traces to unresolved V genes, and the cause of the others is not known. A total of 100,000 or so clones appear in this sample, around 63% of them only once. The ten largest clones capture approximately 4.3% of the sample. The specimen was PBMCs. The origin of the receptors is a human donor in good health.

This rearrangement joins TRBV5-1 to TRBJ2-7, with TRBD1 as a possible D gene (5 bases). Germline V lookup: CDR1 SGHRS, CDR2 YFSETQ. V lost 0 bases and J 3 bases, leaving 10 bases between the germline ends. This CDR3 contains 14 residues. The CDR3 bases are TGCGCCAGCAGCTTGGACACAGGAATCTACGAGCAGTACTTC. Translating it yields CASSLDTGIYEQYF.

CDR3 region: CASSKPPGFYNEQFF. The CDR3 bases are TGTGCCAGCAGCAAACCCCCGGGATTCTACAATGAGCAGTTCTTC. The chain uses TRBV11-1 and TRBJ2-1; D may be TRBD2 (5 bases). CDR3 length equals 15 residues. The V gene lost 5 bases and the J gene lost 3 bases, with 14 bases spanning the gap. Germline loops: CDR1 SGHAT, CDR2 FQDESV (reference sequence).

This chain connects TRBV29-1 to TRBJ2-2; D unclear. Germline values: CDR1 SQVTM, CDR2 ANQGSEA. The CDR3 has 13 amino acids. Trimming shortened V by 1 base and J by 6 bases, and 9 bases separated the two germline ends. The CDR3 DNA sequence: TGCAGCGTTGAAGTTGTAGCCCCCGGGGAGCTGTTTTTT. Amino acid sequence: CSVEVVAPGELFF.